The table lists the clone carrying this T cell receptor (beta chain) with many counts. Its antigen is unidentified. One entry per CDR3 protein, called by TCRdb with MiXCR from the multiplex PCR reads. The sample consists of 200,000 to 250,000 distinct CDR3 sequences, 30% to 35% of them appearing once. CDR3 length: 15 residues. V gave up 2 bases and J gave up 8 bases, with 15 bases separating them. From germline, CDR1 is SGHAT and CDR2 FQNNGV. The sample belongs to a study of breast tumors, draining lymph nodes, adjacent tissues. Breast cancer patients provided tissue from their axillary draining lymph nodes. Regarding the study as a whole: Tumors had less TCR diversity than lymph nodes, more than nontumor tissue. Tumor and nontumor repertoires were significantly more similar in luminal-like than in basal-like breast cancer. Tumor T cell lymph node origin was a supported hypothesis, not proven. Most tumor T cells seemingly derive from lymph node, then expand in tumor.

This rearrangement joins TRBV11-2 to TRBJ1-4; D perhaps matches TRBD1 (6 bases). This receptor was obtained from a female donor with breast cancer. Some clones in this sample may be carry-over from other donors' samples. The sequencing sample was made of axillary lymph node tissue. CDR3 amino acids: CASSLLGGVREKLFF. CDR3 in DNA: TGTGCCAGCAGCTTATTAGGGGGTGTGCGGGAAAAACTGTTTTTT.